A selection of T cell receptor beta chains follows, all from one sample in a study of cytomegalovirus exposure and HLA in healthy donors. TCRdb keeps only in-frame clones here, not all; method: immunoSEQ multiplex PCR. The sample has 150,000 to 200,000 clones; about 59% are singletons. Sequenced material: PBMCs. The receptors originated from a man between 40 and 49 years old in good health and CMV-seronegative. Both conserved end residues are part of each CDR3. A D gene is named only where the DNA matches it firmly. Clone size appears in some rows only: once, few, many, or a class for an expanded clone.

v_call	d_call	clone_size	j_call	cdr3_nt	cdr3_aa
TRBV28	.	.	TRBJ1-6	TGTGCCAGCACCCAATACCTAAATTCACCCCTCCACTTT	CASTQYLNSPLHF
TRBV10-3	TRBD2	.	TRBJ2-7	TGTGCCATCAGTGAGTGGACTAGCGGGAGATCAAGCTCCTACGAGCAGTACTTC	CAISEWTSGRSSSYEQYF
TRBV7-2	TRBD1	.	TRBJ1-1	TGTGCCAGCAGCTTAGGGGGACAGATGCGGTACACTGAAGCTTTCTTT	CASSLGGQMRYTEAFF
TRBV7-9	TRBD1	few	TRBJ1-5	TGTTCCAGCAGCCAATCTACAGGGGGGAGCAATCAGCCCCAGCATTTT	CSSSQSTGGSNQPQHF
TRBV7-7	.	few	TRBJ2-2	TGTGCTAGCAGCCAGTCGAACACCGGGGAGCTGTTTTTT	CASSQSNTGELFF
TRBV6-6	TRBD2	once	TRBJ2-1	TGTGCCAGCAGTTCGACTAGCGGGAGTATAAATGAGCAGTTCTTC	CASSSTSGSINEQFF
TRBV27	.	.	TRBJ2-3	TGTGCCAGCAGCAGGACTTCCCCGAGCACAGATACGCAGTATTTT	CASSRTSPSTDTQYF
TRBV5-1	TRBD1	once	TRBJ1-2	TGCGCCAGCAGCTCCCAGGGGGAAGGCTACACCTTC	CASSSQGEGYTF
TRBV6-6	.	few	TRBJ1-1	TGTGCCAGCAGTTATCCAGTGACTGAAGCTTTCTTT	CASSYPVTEAFF
TRBV5-4	TRBD1	.	TRBJ1-2	TGTGCCAGCAGCTTAGGGACAGGGGGTCTCTCGCGGTCCGGCTACACCTTC	CASSLGTGGLSRSGYTF
TRBV28	TRBD1	once	TRBJ1-1	TGTGCCAGCAGGGCTACAGGGGGAGCTTTCTTT	CASRATGGAFF
TRBV7-2	.	.	TRBJ1-2	TGTGCCAGCAGCTTAGACTGGGAGGGGCGAAACTATGGCTACACCTTC	CASSLDWEGRNYGYTF
TRBV6-1	TRBD1	.	TRBJ2-3	TGTGCCAGCAGTGTGAGACAGGGGGCAACTAGCACAGATACGCAGTATTTT	CASSVRQGATSTDTQYF
TRBV7-6	TRBD1	.	TRBJ2-5	TGTGCCAGCAGCTTGTCTCCGGGGGGACAGGGGCGGCCGACCCAGTACTTC	CASSLSPGGQGRPTQYF
TRBV19	TRBD1	.	TRBJ2-2	TGTGCCTGCAACAGGGGGCCCGGGGAGCTGTTTTTT	CACNRGPGELFF
TRBV25-1	.	.	TRBJ1-2	TGTGCCAGCAGTGATGACAGGCCTTTTCGTGGCTACACCTTC	CASSDDRPFRGYTF
TRBV4-2	TRBD2	.	TRBJ2-5	TGTGCCAGCAGCCGAGGGACCGGGACTAGCGGAGAAGAGACCCAGTACTTC	CASSRGTGTSGEETQYF
TRBV10-3	TRBD1	.	TRBJ1-5	TGTGCCATCAGCGAGACAGGGGAACGATACCAGCCCCAGCATTTT	CAISETGERYQPQHF
TRBV7-8	TRBD1	.	TRBJ2-5	TGTGCCAGCAGACCAACAGGGGGAAGGGGAGAGACCCAGTACTTC	CASRPTGGRGETQYF
TRBV28	TRBD1	few	TRBJ2-4	TGTGCCAGCAGTAACACAGGGGCTTTAGCCAAAAACATTCAGTACTTC	CASSNTGALAKNIQYF
TRBV9	TRBD2	.	TRBJ2-5	TGTGCCAGCAGCGTCGAACTAGCGGGAGCAGTCCAAGAGACCCAGTACTTC	CASSVELAGAVQETQYF
TRBV5-1	TRBD2	.	TRBJ2-1	TGCGCCAGCAGCTTGGATGCGGGGGGCCACGACAATGAGCAGTTCTTC	CASSLDAGGHDNEQFF
TRBV7-2	.	.	TRBJ2-5	TGTGCCAGCAGCTTGATAGCTTACGAGACCCAGTACTTC	CASSLIAYETQYF
TRBV29-1	.	.	TRBJ1-2	TGCAGCGTCGGGAGGGACCCGGACAGCGCTAACTATGGCTACACCTTC	CSVGRDPDSANYGYTF
TRBV5-4	TRBD2	.	TRBJ2-7	TGTGCCAGCAGCTTGGGGCCTAGCGGGAGTGGGGAGCAGTACTTC	CASSLGPSGSGEQYF
TRBV5-4	.	.	TRBJ2-7	TGTGCCAGCAGCTTGGGGCTGCCTTACGAGCAGTACTTC	CASSLGLPYEQYF
TRBV7-9	.	.	TRBJ2-4	TGTGCCATCTCGGACAGAGCCAAAAACATTCAGTACTTC	CAISDRAKNIQYF
TRBV5-1	TRBD1	.	TRBJ2-2	TGCGCCAGCAGCAGCCGGACAGGGGCGGACACCGGGGAGCTGTTTTTT	CASSSRTGADTGELFF
TRBV28	.	.	TRBJ2-3	TGTGCCAGCAGTTTATATTCTAGCACCCATACGCAGTATTTT	CASSLYSSTHTQYF
TRBV27	TRBD2	.	TRBJ2-7	TGTGCCAGCAGTTTATTTGGACTAGCGGGGGGCCCGGGGGATGAGCAGTACTTC	CASSLFGLAGGPGDEQYF
TRBV11-3	.	.	TRBJ2-1	TGTGCCAGCAGCTTAGGTCTCCTATCCTACAATGAGCAGTTCTTC	CASSLGLLSYNEQFF
TRBV19	TRBD1	.	TRBJ2-2	TGTGCCAAGACAGGGACAGGGGTGGACACCGGGGAGCTGTTTTTT	CAKTGTGVDTGELFF
TRBV5-1	.	.	TRBJ1-1	TGCGCCAGCAGCTTGGGACAGCAAAACACTGAAGCTTTCTTT	CASSLGQQNTEAFF
TRBV7-9	TRBD1	.	TRBJ1-1	TGTTCCAGCAGCTTAGAGGGACAGGGCTTGCACACTGAAGCTTTCTTT	CSSSLEGQGLHTEAFF
TRBV19	TRBD2	.	TRBJ2-5	TGTGCCAGTAGTATGCGGGGGGAAGAGACCCAGTACTTC	CASSMRGEETQYF
TRBV5-1	TRBD1	.	TRBJ2-3	TGCGCCAGCAGCTTGGGGACAGGGGGTCCAGATACGCAGTATTTT	CASSLGTGGPDTQYF
TRBV2	TRBD2	.	TRBJ2-1	TGTGCCAGCAGGGCCACCCCGGGACTATACTACAATGAGCAGTTCTTC	CASRATPGLYYNEQFF
TRBV28	.	few	TRBJ2-7	TGTGCCAGCACCTCCTCCTACGAGCAGTACTTC	CASTSSYEQYF
TRBV6-6	.	.	TRBJ2-5	TGTGCCAGCAGTTCGCTAGCGCCATTTCGAGAGACCCAGTACTTC	CASSSLAPFRETQYF
TRBV19	TRBD1	.	TRBJ1-5	TGTGCCAGTAGTACCGGGACAGGGGGCCATCAGCCCCAGCATTTT	CASSTGTGGHQPQHF
TRBV19	TRBD1	.	TRBJ2-7	TGTGCCAGTAGTTCGACAGGGGGGCTCTCCTACGAGCAGTACTTC	CASSSTGGLSYEQYF
TRBV7-9	TRBD1	.	TRBJ1-5	TGTGCCAGCAGCTTAGGTACCACAGGGGGGAATCAGCCCCAGCATTTT	CASSLGTTGGNQPQHF
TRBV18	TRBD1	.	TRBJ2-7	TGTGCCAGCTCACGAGGCGCAGGGGGCTTCGCCTACGAGCAGTACTTC	CASSRGAGGFAYEQYF
TRBV29-1	TRBD1	.	TRBJ1-2	TGCAGCGCAGGGCTCGGGACAGGGTACGTTGGCTACACCTTC	CSAGLGTGYVGYTF
TRBV5-4	TRBD2	few	TRBJ2-7	TGTGCCAGCAAAGCGGGAGTGACCTACTACGAGCAGTACTTC	CASKAGVTYYEQYF
TRBV7-3	.	.	TRBJ1-1	TGTGCCAGCAGCTTATATGGGAAGGGGACTGAAGCTTTCTTT	CASSLYGKGTEAFF
TRBV28	.	.	TRBJ1-4	TGTGCCAGCAGCCGGACCCTCGGGGGTGGTGAAAAACTGTTTTTT	CASSRTLGGGEKLFF
TRBV11-2	TRBD2	.	TRBJ2-3	TGTGCCAGCAGCTTACGGGGCGGGAGGGCCTTCACAGATACGCAGTATTTT	CASSLRGGRAFTDTQYF
TRBV10-1	TRBD2	.	TRBJ2-7	TGCGCCAGCAGTCGGACTAGCGGGGCCTACGAGCAGTACTTC	CASSRTSGAYEQYF
TRBV23-1	.	.	TRBJ2-7	TGCGCCAGCCCCGTTCGCAGGTTATTTGGCGAGCAGTACTTC	CASPVRRLFGEQYF
TRBV30	.	.	TRBJ1-1	TGTGCCTGGAGTGTCTTAGGGGGGGACACTGAAGCTTTCTTT	CAWSVLGGDTEAFF
TRBV21-1	.	.	TRBJ2-5	TGTGCCAGCAGCAAATGGGGACTAGCGGGAGGAGAGACCCAGTACTTC	CASSKWGLAGGETQYF
TRBV18	TRBD1	.	TRBJ1-3	TGTGCCAGCTCACGTAAGGGACAGGGCGAGCCATCCTCTGGAAACACCATATATTTT	CASSRKGQGEPSSGNTIYF
TRBV6-5	.	.	TRBJ1-1	TGTGCCAGCAGTTACCCGTCAAAGGGGATAAACACTGAAGCTTTCTTT	CASSYPSKGINTEAFF